Presented here are 23 T cell receptor beta chains from one specimen sequenced in a study of cytomegalovirus exposure and HLA in healthy donors. The primer mix had 60 Vbeta and 13 Jbeta primers. The protocol was immunoSEQ multiplex PCR, while the TCRdb copy is restricted to in-frame clones and leaves out a portion. This sample has about 160,000 clones; about 73% occur once, and the top ten carry approximately 3.1%. Sample: PBMCs. Receptor source: a woman between 40 and 55 years old in good health and CMV-seronegative.

The chain is built from TRBV6-1 and TRBJ2-5, with D possibly being TRBD1 (6 bases). The last part of the DNA fits TRBJ2-7 better; the J call may be wrong. Looked up from germline, CDR1 is MNHNS and CDR2 is SASEGT. The CDR3 runs to 14 residues. The chain's CDR3 is CASSEVPGQYEQYF. The CDR3 DNA follows: TGTGCCAGCAGTGAAGTTCCAGGACAGTACGAGCAGTACTTC.

This chain joins TRBV6-1 and TRBJ1-6; tentatively, D is TRBD1 (6 bases). The CDR3 covers 15 residues. V was trimmed by 6 bases and J by 13 bases, leaving 22 bases between them. CDR1 and CDR2 from the germline V gene are MNHNS and SASEGT. CDR3 sequence: CASSSGWGTHPPLHF. The CDR3 bases are TGTGCCAGCAGCTCGGGGTGGGGGACACACCCTCCCCTCCACTTT.

This chain joins TRBV5-6 and TRBJ1-5, with D perhaps matching TRBD1 (6 bases). The CDR3 has 13 amino acids. Germline V gene lookup returns CDR1 SGHDT and CDR2 YYEEEE. Trimming left V 4 bases short and J 4 bases short, with 9 bases between. The CDR3 DNA reads TGTGCCAGCAGCCTTACAGGGAATCAGCCCCAGCATTTT. As protein: CASSLTGNQPQHF.

This clone occurred a few times. This chain links TRBV5-6 with TRBJ2-7, with D perhaps TRBD1 (5 bases). The CDR3 length is 14 residues. CDR1 and CDR2 from the germline V gene are SGHDT and YYEEEE. The V end lost 1 base, the J end lost 5 bases, and 13 bases lay between the germline ends. The CDR3 region is CASSLRTYGNEQYF. CDR3 DNA sequence: TGTGCCAGCAGCTTGAGGACATATGGTAACGAGCAGTACTTC.

CDR3 nucleotide sequence: TGTGCCAGCAGCTACAGGGGCGCCTACGAGCAGTACTTC. As protein: CASSYRGAYEQYF. The chain links TRBV5-6 to TRBJ2-7; 7 nucleotides match TRBD1. This CDR3 region has 13 residues. The ends lost 3 bases at V and 2 bases at J; junction bases unmatched: 2. Germline V lookup: CDR1 SGHDT, CDR2 YYEEEE.

The chain carries TRBV7-3 and TRBJ2-2; D is uncertain. Trimming shortened V by 3 bases and J by 5 bases, and 10 bases separated the two germline ends. Germline V CDR1 and CDR2: SGHTA, FQGTGA. The CDR3 length is 14 residues. CDR3 DNA sequence: TGTGCCAGCAGCTTTTTGAGAGATACCGGGGAGCTGTTTTTT. Protein sequence: CASSFLRDTGELFF. Full variable domain (outside the CDR3, taken from reference TRBV7-3 and TRBJ2-2): GAGVSQTPSNKVTEKGKYVELRCDPISGHTALYWYRQSLGQGPEFLIYFQGTGAADDSGLPNDRFFAVRPEGSVSTLKIQRTERGDSAVYLCASSFLRDTGELFFGEGSRLTVL.

The V call is TRBV6-6, the J call TRBJ1-2, with 10 bases matching TRBD1. Germline V CDR1 and CDR2: MNHNY, SVGAGI (reference sequence). Germline trimming cut 2 bases from V and 8 bases from J; bases unmatched to any gene: 11. This CDR3 region has 16 residues. CDR3 in amino acids: CASSYTRDRGMGGYTF. CDR3 DNA sequence: TGTGCCAGCAGTTACACCCGGGACAGGGGAATGGGAGGCTACACCTTC.

The chain links TRBV9 to TRBJ1-4; 8 bases match TRBD1. With V trimmed by 1 base and J by 5 bases, 4 bases remained unmatched. Germline loops: CDR1 SGDLS, CDR2 YYNGEE. The CDR3 runs to 15 residues. The CDR3 sequence is CASSVRTGSNEKLFF. The CDR3 region has the DNA TGTGCCAGCAGCGTAAGGACAGGGTCAAATGAAAAACTGTTTTTT.

The chain couples TRBV18 to TRBJ1-6; D possibly corresponds to TRBD1 (6 bases). The CDR3 runs to 16 residues. V was pared by 5 bases and J by 6 bases, with 17 bases between. Looked up from germline, CDR1 is KGHSH and CDR2 is LQKENI. The CDR3 bases are TGTGCCAGCTCATCAGCGCCGGGACAAAGTAATTCACCCCTCCACTTT. Translated: CASSSAPGQSNSPLHF.

The chain links TRBV18 to TRBJ1-1, with 8 bases fitting TRBD1. The CDR3 sequence is 15 residues long. The trim removed 4 bases at V and 1 base at J, leaving 5 bases unmatched. Germline-derived CDR1 and CDR2 are KGHSH and LQKENI. CDR3 sequence: CASSLRTGPNTEAFF. The CDR3 DNA reads TGTGCCAGCTCACTTCGGACAGGGCCGAACACTGAAGCTTTCTTT.

This clone was seen just once. The genes are TRBV5-1 and TRBJ1-3; D call uncertain. The CDR3 is made up of 14 amino acids. Germline V gene data show CDR1 as SGHRS and CDR2 as YFSETQ. V lost 0 bases, J lost 8 bases, and 12 bases lay in between. In DNA, the CDR3 is TGCGCCAGCAGCTTGGCTTGGAGGTCGGACACCATATATTTT. Its protein product is CASSLAWRSDTIYF.

V usage is TRBV2 and J usage is TRBJ1-1; 8 positions match TRBD1. The trim removed 4 bases at V and 0 bases at J, leaving 10 bases unmatched. The CDR3 is 17 residues long. Per germline, CDR1 SNHLY and CDR2 FYNNEI. CDR3 sequence reads: CASSAGQGERVNTEAFF. DNA for the CDR3: TGTGCCAGCAGTGCCGGACAGGGTGAGCGGGTGAACACTGAAGCTTTCTTT.

CDR3 sequence reads: CASSPKPRDRDGGNQPQHF. The CDR3 DNA reads TGTGCCAGCAGCCCAAAGCCCCGGGACAGGGATGGAGGCAATCAGCCCCAGCATTTT. The V and J genes are TRBV7-8 and TRBJ1-5; 9 positions match TRBD1. The V gene's germline CDR1 is SGHVS and CDR2 FQNEAQ. V was pared by 5 bases and J by 2 bases, with 16 bases of the junction left unmatched. The CDR3 contains 19 residues.

V gene TRBV18 combines with J gene TRBJ1-1; TRBD1 agrees at 12 bases. This CDR3 is built from 17 residues. V gave up 3 bases and J gave up 0 bases; unmatched junction bases: 5. Germline V gene lookup returns CDR1 KGHSH and CDR2 LQKENI. The DNA of the CDR3 is TGTGCCAGCTCACCGCTCGGGACAGGGGGCTTGAACACTGAAGCTTTCTTT. This encodes CASSPLGTGGLNTEAFF.

This chain links TRBV28 with TRBJ2-7; TRBD1 matches 7 bases. J was trimmed by 1 base and V by 9 bases; bases with no gene match: 3. The CDR3 extends over 12 amino acids. Germline CDR1 is MDHEN and CDR2 is SYDVKM. In nucleotides, the CDR3 is TGTGCCAGTGAGGGACAGTCCTACGAGCAGTACTTC. Protein: CASEGQSYEQYF. Variable domain in full (rest from reference TRBV28 and TRBJ2-7): DVKVTQSSRYLVKRTGEKVFLECVQDMDHENMFWYRQDPGLGLRLIYFSYDVKMKEKGDIPEGYSVSREKKERFSLILESASTNQTSMYLCASEGQSYEQYFGPGTRLTVT.

V and J are TRBV7-8 and TRBJ2-5; D is undetermined. The CDR3 runs to 15 residues. CDR1 SGHVS and CDR2 FQNEAQ come from the germline V gene. Trimming shortened V by 1 base and J by 3 bases, and 12 bases separated the two germline ends. CDR3 residues: CASSLGLSEEETQYF. DNA of the CDR3: TGTGCCAGCAGCTTAGGGCTCAGCGAGGAAGAGACCCAGTACTTC.

The CDR3 is CATSRVGRGVEKLFF. CDR3 DNA: TGTGCCACCAGCAGAGTCGGCAGGGGGGTTGAAAAACTGTTTTTT. The V gene is TRBV15, the J gene TRBJ1-4; 7 bases fit TRBD1. CDR3 length: 15 residues. J was trimmed by 7 bases and V by 1 base; bases with no gene match: 6. The V gene's germline CDR1 is LNHNV and CDR2 YYDKDF (reference sequence).

This sequence joins TRBV5-6 and TRBJ2-2; D perhaps matches TRBD2 (7 bases). V dropped 0 bases and J dropped 9 bases, with 15 bases sitting between them. This CDR3 has 15 amino acids. Per germline, CDR1 SGHDT and CDR2 YYEEEE. The CDR3 DNA reads as TGTGCCAGCAGCTTGGTATCGGGGGGCGTGAGGGAGCTGTTTTTT. Translating gives CASSLVSGGVRELFF.

The chain is built from TRBV15 and TRBJ2-3, with 7 bases fitting TRBD2. Germline V gives CDR1 LNHNV, CDR2 YYDKDF (reference sequence). The CDR3 loop spans 16 amino acids. With 6 bases clipped from V and 0 bases from J, the junction kept 9 bases outside the gene matches. DNA of the CDR3: TGTGCCACCAGGGCGGGACTATCCTCTAGCACAGATACGCAGTATTTT. Protein sequence: CATRAGLSSSTDTQYF.

This sequence joins TRBV28 and TRBJ2-1, with 8 bases fitting TRBD2. The V and J ends lost 6 bases and 8 bases, in that order; junction bases with no gene match: 15. Per the germline V gene, CDR1 is MDHEN and CDR2 is SYDVKM. CDR3 length equals 16 residues. CDR3 in DNA: TGTGCCAGCAGCCTAGCCCCTCTCGGACTAGCCGATGAGCAGTTCTTC. Translating gives CASSLAPLGLADEQFF.

The J gene is TRBJ1-1, the V gene TRBV6-1; D may be TRBD1 (5 bases). Germline loops: CDR1 MNHNS, CDR2 SASEGT. Trimming removed 6 bases at V and 1 base at J, with 15 bases between. The CDR3 covers 15 residues. The CDR3 coding sequence is TGTGCCAGCAGCCCCGATGGGGGGTCGAACACTGAAGCTTTCTTT. Protein product: CASSPDGGSNTEAFF.

The chain combines TRBV7-6 with TRBJ1-1; weak D call: TRBD1 (5 bases). Germline-derived CDR1 and CDR2 are SGHVS and FNYEAQ. The CDR3 contains 15 residues. Trimming removed 1 base from V and 1 base from J, with 10 bases in between. CDR3 bases: TGTGCCAGCAGCTTAGTGTCCAGGGCGAACACTGAAGCTTTCTTT. It translates to CASSLVSRANTEAFF.

The chain joins TRBV5-1 to TRBJ2-5, with D perhaps matching TRBD2 (6 bases). There are 16 residues in the CDR3. With 7 bases removed from V and 6 bases from J, the gap between germline ends came to 25 bases. Germline CDR1 reads SGHRS; CDR2 reads YFSETQ. The CDR3 DNA is TGCGCCAGCTCCCCACTGAGGAGGGAAGGTATTAAGACCCAGTACTTC. Its protein is CASSPLRREGIKTQYF.